This T cell receptor (beta chain) was sequenced during a study of cytomegalovirus exposure and HLA in healthy donors. Study-level results: Per a later analysis, HLA-associated TCR beta chains showed more clonal expansion than other, equally common TCR beta chains. The authors enumerated over 150 TCR beta chains as linked to cytomegalovirus. Later analysis associated a missense DCLRE1C variant with TCR beta V- and J-gene trimming.

Primers for the PCR totalled 60 Vbeta and 13 Jbeta. TCRdb's table, derived via immunoSEQ multiplex PCR, lists solely in-frame clones and lacks some. Among under 200,000 clones listed, around 82% were seen once. This CDR3 region has 15 residues. Germline V CDR1 and CDR2: SGHNT, YYREEE (reference sequence). V was pared by 5 bases and J by 6 bases, with 9 bases of the junction left unmatched. Concerning this clone: Its antigen is undetermined.

These donors, healthy bone marrow donors, were studied. The V and J genes are TRBV5-4 and TRBJ1-2; 11 bases align to TRBD1. The sequence came from a man aged 30 to 45 in good health and CMV-seronegative. The sample taken for sequencing was PBMCs. In DNA form, the CDR3 reads TGTGCCAGCAGTTTCCCGGGACAGGGGGTTAATGGCTACACCTTC. It codes for CASSFPGQGVNGYTF.